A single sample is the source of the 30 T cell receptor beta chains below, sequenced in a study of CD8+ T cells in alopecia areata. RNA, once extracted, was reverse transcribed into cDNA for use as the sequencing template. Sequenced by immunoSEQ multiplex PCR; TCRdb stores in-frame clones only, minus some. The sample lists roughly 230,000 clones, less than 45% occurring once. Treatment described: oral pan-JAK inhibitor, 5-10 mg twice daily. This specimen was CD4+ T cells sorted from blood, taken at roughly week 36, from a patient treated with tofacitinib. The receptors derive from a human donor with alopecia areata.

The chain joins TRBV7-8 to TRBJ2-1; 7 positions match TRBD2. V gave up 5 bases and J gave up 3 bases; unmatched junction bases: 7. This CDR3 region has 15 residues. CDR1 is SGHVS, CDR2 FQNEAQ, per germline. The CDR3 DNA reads TGTGCCAGCAGCGGAAGTAGCGGGTTCTACAATGAGCAGTTCTTC. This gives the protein CASSGSSGFYNEQFF.

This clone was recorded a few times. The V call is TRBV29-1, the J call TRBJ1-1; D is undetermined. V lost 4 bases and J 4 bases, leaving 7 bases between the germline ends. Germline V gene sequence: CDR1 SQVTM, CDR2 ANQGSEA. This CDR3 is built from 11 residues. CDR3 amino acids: CSVVVATEAFF. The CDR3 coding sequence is TGCAGCGTTGTGGTGGCCACTGAAGCTTTCTTT.

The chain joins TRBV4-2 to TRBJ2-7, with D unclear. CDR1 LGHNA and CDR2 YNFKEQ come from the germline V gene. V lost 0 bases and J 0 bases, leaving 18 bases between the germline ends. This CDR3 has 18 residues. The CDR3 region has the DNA TGTGCCAGCAGCCAAGATATTCGAGAACCCCTATCCTCCTACGAGCAGTACTTC. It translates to CASSQDIREPLSSYEQYF.

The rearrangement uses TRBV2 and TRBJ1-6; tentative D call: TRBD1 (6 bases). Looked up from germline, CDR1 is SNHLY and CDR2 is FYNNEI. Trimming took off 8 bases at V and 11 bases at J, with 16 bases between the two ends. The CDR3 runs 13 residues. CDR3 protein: CASGGHGKAPLHF. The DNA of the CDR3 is TGTGCCAGCGGGGGACACGGAAAGGCACCCCTCCACTTT. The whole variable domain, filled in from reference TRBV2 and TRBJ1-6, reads EPEVTQTPSHQVTQMGQEVILRCVPISNHLYFYWYRQILGQKVEFLVSFYNNEISEKSEIFDDQFSVERPDGSNFTLKIRSTKLEDSAMYFCASGGHGKAPLHFGNGTRLTVT.

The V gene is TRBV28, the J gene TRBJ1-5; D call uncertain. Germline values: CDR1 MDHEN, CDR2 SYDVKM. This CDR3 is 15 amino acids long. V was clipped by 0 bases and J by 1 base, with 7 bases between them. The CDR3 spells CASSLWGMSNQPQHF. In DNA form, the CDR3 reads TGTGCCAGCAGTTTATGGGGGATGAGCAATCAGCCCCAGCATTTT.

CDR3 protein: CATSRGTGRDEQYF. Written as DNA, the CDR3 is TGTGCCACCAGCAGAGGAACAGGGAGGGACGAGCAGTACTTC. The chain couples TRBV15 to TRBJ2-7, with D tentatively TRBD2 (7 bases). The germline V and J ends were trimmed by 1 base and 5 bases, with 12 bases remaining between them. Germline CDR1 and CDR2: LNHNV and YYDKDF (reference sequence). The CDR3 loop spans 14 amino acids.

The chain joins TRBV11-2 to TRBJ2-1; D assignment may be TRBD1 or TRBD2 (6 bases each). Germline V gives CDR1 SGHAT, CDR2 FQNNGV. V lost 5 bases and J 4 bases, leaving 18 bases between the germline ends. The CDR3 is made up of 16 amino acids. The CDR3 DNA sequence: TGTGCCAGCAGCCCCCAAGGGGGGAGCGGATACAATGAGCAGTTCTTC. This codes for CASSPQGGSGYNEQFF.

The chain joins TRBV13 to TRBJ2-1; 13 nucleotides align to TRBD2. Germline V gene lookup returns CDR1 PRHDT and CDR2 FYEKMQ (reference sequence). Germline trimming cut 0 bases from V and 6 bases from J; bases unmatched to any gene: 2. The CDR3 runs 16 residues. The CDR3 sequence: CASSLGGTSGINEQFF. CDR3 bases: TGTGCCAGCAGCTTAGGCGGGACTAGCGGGATCAATGAGCAGTTCTTC.

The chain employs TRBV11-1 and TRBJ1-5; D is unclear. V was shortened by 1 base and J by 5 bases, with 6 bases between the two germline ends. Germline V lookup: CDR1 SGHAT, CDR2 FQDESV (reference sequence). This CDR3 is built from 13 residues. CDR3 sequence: CASSLGRYQPQHF. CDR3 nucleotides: TGTGCCAGCAGCTTAGGGAGGTATCAGCCCCAGCATTTT.

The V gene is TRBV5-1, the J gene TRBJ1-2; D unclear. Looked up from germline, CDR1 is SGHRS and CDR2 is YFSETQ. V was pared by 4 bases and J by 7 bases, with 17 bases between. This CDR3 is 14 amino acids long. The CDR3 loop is CASSLALDPGGYTF. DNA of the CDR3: TGCGCCAGCAGCCTGGCCTTGGATCCGGGTGGCTACACCTTC.

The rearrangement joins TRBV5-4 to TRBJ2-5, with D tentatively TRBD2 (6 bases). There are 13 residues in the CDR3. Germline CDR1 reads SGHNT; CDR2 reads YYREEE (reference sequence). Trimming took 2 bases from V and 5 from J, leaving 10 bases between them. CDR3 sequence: CASSFVGGETQYF. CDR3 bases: TGTGCCAGCAGCTTCGTTGGGGGGGAGACCCAGTACTTC.

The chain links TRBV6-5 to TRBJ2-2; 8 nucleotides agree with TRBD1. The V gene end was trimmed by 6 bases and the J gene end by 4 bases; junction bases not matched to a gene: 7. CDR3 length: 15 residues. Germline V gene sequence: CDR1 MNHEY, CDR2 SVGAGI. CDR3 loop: CASSGGTGGTGELFF. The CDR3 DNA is TGTGCCAGCAGCGGTGGGACAGGAGGCACCGGGGAGCTGTTTTTT.

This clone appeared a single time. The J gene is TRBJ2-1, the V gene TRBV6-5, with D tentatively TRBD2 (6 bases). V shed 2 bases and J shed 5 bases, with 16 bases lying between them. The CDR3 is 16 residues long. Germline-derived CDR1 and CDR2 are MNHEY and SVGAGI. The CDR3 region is CASSYRTGVGNNEQFF. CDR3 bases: TGTGCCAGCAGTTACCGTACGGGAGTGGGAAACAATGAGCAGTTCTTC.

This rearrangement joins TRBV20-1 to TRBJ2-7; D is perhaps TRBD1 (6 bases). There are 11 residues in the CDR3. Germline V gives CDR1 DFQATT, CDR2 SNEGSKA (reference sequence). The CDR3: CSPGQGYEQYF. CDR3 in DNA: TGCAGCCCGGGACAAGGATACGAGCAGTACTTC.

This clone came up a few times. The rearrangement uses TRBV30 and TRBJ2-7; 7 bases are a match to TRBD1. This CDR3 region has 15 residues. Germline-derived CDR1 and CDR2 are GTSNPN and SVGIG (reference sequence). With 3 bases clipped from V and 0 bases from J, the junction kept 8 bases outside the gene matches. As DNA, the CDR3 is TGTGCCTGGAGGGACCCCGGGACAGCCTCCTACGAGCAGTACTTC. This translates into CAWRDPGTASYEQYF.

The CDR3 spells CSLGEQYF. The DNA of the CDR3 is TGCAGCCTGGGAGAGCAGTACTTC. The chain combines TRBV20-1 with TRBJ2-7; no reliable D call. In germline, CDR1 is DFQATT, CDR2 SNEGSKA (reference sequence). The CDR3 runs 8 residues.

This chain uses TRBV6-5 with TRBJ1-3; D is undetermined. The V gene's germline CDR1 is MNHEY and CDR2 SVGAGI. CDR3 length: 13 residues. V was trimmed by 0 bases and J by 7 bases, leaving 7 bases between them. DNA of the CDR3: TGTGCCAGCAGTTACTCGCTGGCGAACACCATATATTTT. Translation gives CASSYSLANTIYF.

The CDR3 region is CAWIRGGITEAFF. Here the CDR3 DNA reads TGTGCCTGGATACGGGGAGGGATCACTGAAGCTTTCTTT. This sequence joins TRBV30 and TRBJ1-1; D ambiguous. Trimming removed 4 bases from V and 4 bases from J, with 13 bases in between. The CDR3 sequence is 13 residues long. CDR1 and CDR2 from the germline V gene are GTSNPN and SVGIG (reference sequence).

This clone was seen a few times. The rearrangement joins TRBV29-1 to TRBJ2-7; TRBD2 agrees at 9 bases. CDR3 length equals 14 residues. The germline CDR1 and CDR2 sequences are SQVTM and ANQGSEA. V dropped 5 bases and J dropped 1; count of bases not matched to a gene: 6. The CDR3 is CSVTLAGRSYEQYF. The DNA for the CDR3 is TGCAGCGTTACCCTAGCGGGACGATCCTACGAGCAGTACTTC.

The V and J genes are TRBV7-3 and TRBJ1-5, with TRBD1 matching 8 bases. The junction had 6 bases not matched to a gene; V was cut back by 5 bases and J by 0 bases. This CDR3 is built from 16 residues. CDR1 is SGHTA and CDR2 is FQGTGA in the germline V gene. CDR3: CASSPGTGGSNQPQHF. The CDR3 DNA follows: TGTGCCAGCAGCCCGGGAACAGGGGGTAGCAATCAGCCCCAGCATTTT.

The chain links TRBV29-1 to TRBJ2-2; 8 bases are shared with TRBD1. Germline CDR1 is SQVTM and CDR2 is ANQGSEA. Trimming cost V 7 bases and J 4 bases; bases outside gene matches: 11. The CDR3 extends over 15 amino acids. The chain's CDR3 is CSAGRTGFVTGELFF. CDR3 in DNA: TGCAGCGCTGGGCGGACAGGGTTCGTCACCGGGGAGCTGTTTTTT.

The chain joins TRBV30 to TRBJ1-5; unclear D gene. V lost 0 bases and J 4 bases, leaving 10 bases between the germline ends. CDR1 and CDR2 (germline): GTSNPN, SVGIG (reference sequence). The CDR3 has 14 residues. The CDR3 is CAWSVVSQNQPQHF. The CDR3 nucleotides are TGTGCCTGGAGTGTTGTGTCACAGAATCAGCCCCAGCATTTT. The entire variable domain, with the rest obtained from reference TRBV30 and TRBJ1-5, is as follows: SQTIHQWPATLVQPVGSPLSLECTVEGTSNPNLYWYRQAAGRGLQLLFYSVGIGQISSEVPQNLSASRPQDRQFILSSKKLLLSDSGFYLCAWSVVSQNQPQHFGDGTRLSIL.

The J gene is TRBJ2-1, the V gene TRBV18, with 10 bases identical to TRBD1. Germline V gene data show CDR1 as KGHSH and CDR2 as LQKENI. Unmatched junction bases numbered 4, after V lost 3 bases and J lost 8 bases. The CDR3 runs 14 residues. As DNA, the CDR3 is TGTGCCAGCTCACCCTGGACAGGGGGAGATGAGCAGTTCTTC. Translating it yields CASSPWTGGDEQFF.

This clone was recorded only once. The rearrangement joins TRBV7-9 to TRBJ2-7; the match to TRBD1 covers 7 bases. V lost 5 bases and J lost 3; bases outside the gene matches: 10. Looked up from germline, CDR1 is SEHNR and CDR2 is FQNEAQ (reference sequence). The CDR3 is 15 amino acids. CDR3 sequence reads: CASSPKQQGFYEQYF. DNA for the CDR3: TGTGCCAGCAGCCCAAAACAACAGGGGTTCTACGAGCAGTACTTC.

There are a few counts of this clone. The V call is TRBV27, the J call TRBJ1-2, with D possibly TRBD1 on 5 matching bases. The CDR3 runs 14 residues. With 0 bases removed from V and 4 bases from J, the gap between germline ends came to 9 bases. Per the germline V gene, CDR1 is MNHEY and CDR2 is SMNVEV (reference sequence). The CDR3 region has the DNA TGTGCCAGCAGTTTATCAGGGGACCTCTATGGCTACACCTTC. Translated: CASSLSGDLYGYTF.

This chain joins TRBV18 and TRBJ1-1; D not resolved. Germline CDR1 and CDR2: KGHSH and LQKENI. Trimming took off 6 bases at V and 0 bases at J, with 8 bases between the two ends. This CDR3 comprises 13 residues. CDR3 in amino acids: CASSQGMNTEAFF. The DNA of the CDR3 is TGTGCCAGCTCCCAAGGAATGAACACTGAAGCTTTCTTT.

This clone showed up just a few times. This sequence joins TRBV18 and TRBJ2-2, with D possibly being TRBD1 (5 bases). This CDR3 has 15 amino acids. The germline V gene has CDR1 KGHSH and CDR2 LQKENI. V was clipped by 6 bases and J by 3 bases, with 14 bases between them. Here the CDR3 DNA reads TGTGCCAGCTCTCCCAGGGCCCGGGACACCGGGGAGCTGTTTTTT. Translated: CASSPRARDTGELFF.

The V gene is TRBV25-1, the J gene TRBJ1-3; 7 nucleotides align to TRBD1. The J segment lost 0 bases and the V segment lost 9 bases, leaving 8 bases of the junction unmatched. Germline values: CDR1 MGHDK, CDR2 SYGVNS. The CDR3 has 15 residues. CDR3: CASSAAGGSGNTIYF. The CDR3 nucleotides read TGTGCCAGTTCAGCGGCAGGGGGCTCTGGAAACACCATATATTTT.

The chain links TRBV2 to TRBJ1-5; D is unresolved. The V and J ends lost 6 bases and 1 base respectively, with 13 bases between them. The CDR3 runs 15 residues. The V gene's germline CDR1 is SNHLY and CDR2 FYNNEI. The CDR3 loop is CASRPRRASNQPQHF. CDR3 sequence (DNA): TGTGCCAGCAGGCCCCGGAGGGCAAGCAATCAGCCCCAGCATTTT. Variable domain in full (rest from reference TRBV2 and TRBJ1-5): EPEVTQTPSHQVTQMGQEVILRCVPISNHLYFYWYRQILGQKVEFLVSFYNNEISEKSEIFDDQFSVERPDGSNFTLKIRSTKLEDSAMYFCASRPRRASNQPQHFGDGTRLSIL.

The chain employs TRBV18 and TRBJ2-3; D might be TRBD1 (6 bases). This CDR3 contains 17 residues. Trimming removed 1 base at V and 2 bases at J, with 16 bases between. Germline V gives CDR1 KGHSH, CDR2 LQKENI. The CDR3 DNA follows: TGTGCCAGCTCACCACTCCGAACAGGGTCCACCACAGATACGCAGTATTTT. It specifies CASSPLRTGSTTDTQYF.